This TCR beta chain was obtained from a study of cytomegalovirus exposure and HLA in healthy donors. A word on this clone: Antigen: not known.

Study-wide results and limits: DRB1 had the most TCR associations and HLA-C the fewest, a later analysis found, with rates varying by HLA locus. Through in vitro validation, a few CMV-associated chains were shown to be specific for CMV antigens. Because they were indistinguishable, some V segments, including TRBV6-2 and TRBV6-3, were excluded. A later analysis linked a missense DCLRE1C variant to TCR beta V- and J-gene trimming.

The CDR3 covers 13 residues. CDR1 and CDR2 (germline): SGHVS, FQNEAQ. Germline trimming cut 2 bases from V and 4 bases from J; bases unmatched to any gene: 0. With 60 Vbeta and 13 Jbeta primers, the PCR was carried out. Only in-frame clones appear in the TCRdb table, and some are missing; sequencing was by immunoSEQ multiplex PCR. The sample lists 90,000 to 150,000 clones, roughly 71% occurring once. This chain joins TRBV7-8 and TRBJ2-3; 7 nucleotides align to TRBD1. Sequenced sample: PBMCs. This sequence originates from a woman between 40 and 50 years old in good health and CMV-seropositive. The CDR3 coding sequence is TGTGCCAGCAGCTTACAGGGGGCAGATACGCAGTATTTT. It translates to CASSLQGADTQYF.